This T cell receptor beta chain came from a study of human T cells and chemical hapten exposure. Turning to the study itself: The variation in per-sample TCR yields arose mainly from small differences in pooled library volumes.

Overall study findings and caveats: TCRs above 1 in 1000 frequency stayed constant with DPC sensitization.

Time point meaning: healthy volunteer bleed at 6 weeks. Total RNA was isolated from whole blood that had not been fractionated. CDR3 length equals 13 residues. Looked up from germline, CDR1 is SGHKS and CDR2 is YYEKEE (reference sequence). Trimming removed 2 bases from V and 2 bases from J, with 7 bases in between. Unique molecular identifiers were affixed to discrete cDNA molecules within the library. Per the original methods: A typical sample had around 90,000 TCRs, with about 23,224 to 690,600 overall. A single record per CDR3 protein comes from TCRdb applying MiXCR to the RACE reads. It is TCRdb's table, rather than the study itself, that gives the V and J calls and clone size. The sample carries about 79,000 distinct CDR3 sequences, about 9% recorded once. On this clonotype itself: Its specificity is unknown.

Sequenced material: whole blood. The TCR comes from a male donor in good health. Some clones in this sample may be carry-over from other donors' samples. This rearrangement joins TRBV5-5 to TRBJ1-1; no reliable D call. The CDR3 loop reads CASSFGTNTEAFF. DNA for the CDR3: TGTGCCAGCAGCTTCGGCACCAACACTGAAGCTTTCTTT.